The entry below describes one TCR beta chain. In the authors' methods: Amplification from reference gene primers served as the basis for estimated nucleated cell counts. TCRdb's table, derived via immunoSEQ multiplex PCR, lists solely in-frame clones and lacks some. V, J and clone size derive from that table, while D and trimming were established from the DNA sequence. The table records 350,000 or so clones, around nine tenths of them present only once. This entry belongs to a study of blood T cell repertoires in COVID-19. V was clipped by 9 bases and J by 5 bases; unmatched bases: 7. Germline assignment: CDR1 LNHDA and CDR2 SQIVND (reference sequence). CDR3 size: 13 residues.

The specimen was PBMCs or T cells enriched from blood (not recorded which). This TCR was recovered from a woman under 40 who had been exposed to COVID-19. This chain links TRBV19 with TRBJ1-5, with 7 bases aligning to TRBD1. Written as DNA, the CDR3 is TGTGCCAGCCGTAGGGGGCAACATCAGCCCCAGCATTTT. It codes for CASRRGQHQPQHF.